What follows are 6 T cell receptor beta chains derived from one specimen sequenced in a study of blood T cell repertoires in COVID-19. Sequencing was performed with immunoSEQ multiplex PCR; in TCRdb, only in-frame clones are kept and a portion is missing. The sample holds hundreds of thousands of clones; less than 90% are singletons and the top ten take roughly 14%. Sequenced material: peripheral blood. The receptors derive from a woman aged 70-85 years with COVID-19, enrolled during active disease.

The genes are TRBV3-1 (or the pseudogene TRBV3-2) and TRBJ2-1; D perhaps matches TRBD1 (5 bases). The germline V gene encodes CDR1 LGHDT and CDR2 YNNKEL (reference sequence). The CDR3 is 16 amino acids. V dropped 1 base and J dropped 8 bases, with 18 bases sitting between them. Here the CDR3 DNA reads TGTGCCAGCAGCCAAGCCCGGCCTCAGGGAACCTATGAGCAGTTCTTC. Translated: CASSQARPQGTYEQFF.

This clone has only a few counts. This CDR3 is CASSPWESGNTIYF. The CDR3, as DNA: TGTGCCAGCTCACCCTGGGAGTCTGGAAACACCATATATTTT. This chain joins TRBV18 and TRBJ1-3, with D uncertain. CDR3 length: 14 residues. Germline CDR1 reads KGHSH; CDR2 reads LQKENI. V gave up 3 bases and J gave up 1 base, with 7 bases separating them.

V and J are TRBV19 and TRBJ2-2; D gene unclear. The CDR3 is 14 amino acids. From germline, CDR1 is LNHDA and CDR2 SQIVND (reference sequence). Trimming stripped 6 bases from V and 3 bases from J, with 11 bases between. The CDR3 DNA is TGTGCCAGTAGCCCTAACAGAGACACCGGGGAGCTGTTTTTT. Its protein product is CASSPNRDTGELFF.

This rearrangement joins TRBV13 to TRBJ1-2; D gene uncertain. The germline gives CDR1 PRHDT, CDR2 FYEKMQ (reference sequence). Trimming pared 4 bases from V and 3 bases from J, leaving 9 bases between. There are 13 residues in the CDR3. As DNA, the CDR3 is TGTGCCAGCAGCTCCTCTTTAGACTATGGCTACACCTTC. This gives the protein CASSSSLDYGYTF.

The V gene is TRBV15, the J gene TRBJ1-1; the D gene is possibly TRBD1 (6 bases). The germline V gene has CDR1 LNHNV and CDR2 YYDKDF (reference sequence). This CDR3 is built from 13 residues. V lost 5 bases to trimming and J lost 6 bases, with 13 bases between them. CDR3 residues: CATSGGQYPEAFF. CDR3 bases: TGTGCCACCAGCGGCGGACAGTACCCTGAAGCTTTCTTT.

This clone has a single count. This sequence joins TRBV3-1 (or the pseudogene TRBV3-2) and TRBJ1-3; 9 bases agree with TRBD1. Germline V gives CDR1 LGHDT, CDR2 YNNKEL (reference sequence). The trim removed 5 bases at V and 6 bases at J, leaving 11 bases unmatched. The CDR3 is made up of 16 amino acids. CDR3 nucleotide sequence: TGTGCCAGCAGCTCTCCCGGGACAGGGAGTATAAACACCATATATTTT. This sequence encodes CASSSPGTGSINTIYF.